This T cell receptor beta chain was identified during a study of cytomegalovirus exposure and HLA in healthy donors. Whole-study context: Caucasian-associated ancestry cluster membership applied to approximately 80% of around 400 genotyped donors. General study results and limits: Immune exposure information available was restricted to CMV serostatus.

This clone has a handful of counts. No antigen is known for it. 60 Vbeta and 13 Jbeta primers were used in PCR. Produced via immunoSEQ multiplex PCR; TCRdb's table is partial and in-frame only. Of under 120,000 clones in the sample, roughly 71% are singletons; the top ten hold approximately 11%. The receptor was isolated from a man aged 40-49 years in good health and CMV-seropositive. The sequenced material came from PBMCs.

CDR3 sequence reads: CASSLAGGGYGYTF. The CDR3 DNA reads TGTGCCAGCAGCTTAGCAGGGGGCGGCTATGGCTACACCTTC. The chain carries TRBV7-9 and TRBJ1-2; 7 positions match TRBD1. This CDR3 comprises 14 residues. The germline V gene encodes CDR1 SEHNR and CDR2 FQNEAQ (reference sequence). J gave up 4 bases and V 0 bases, and 2 bases lay outside the gene matches.